Below, 9 T cell receptor beta chains from the same sample are listed, as sequenced in a study of T-cell memory formation after mild COVID-19. TCRdb fed the 5' RACE reads into MiXCR, producing one record per CDR3 protein. The data contain more than 75,000 distinct CDR3 sequences, around 13% of them singletons. Sequenced: PBMCs or a T cell subset sorted from them (not recorded which). The receptors were gathered from an adult woman who had mild COVID-19 (a few samples of this study predate the infection). Cell type and time point are not known.

This clonotype was observed at least ten times. The chain couples TRBV12-3 or TRBV12-4 to TRBJ2-5; a weak D match, TRBD2 (5 bases). CDR3 size: 12 residues. V lost 6 bases and J 4 bases, leaving 9 bases between the germline ends. This chain's CDR3 is CASSRDSETQYF. CDR3 DNA: TGTGCCAGCAGCCGGGATTCAGAGACCCAGTACTTC.

The chain combines TRBV29-1 with TRBJ2-3; D possibly corresponds to TRBD2 (6 bases). CDR1 and CDR2 from the germline V gene are SQVTM and ANQGSEA. V shed 0 bases and J shed 1 base, with 11 bases lying between them. This CDR3 region has 15 residues. The CDR3 reads CSVEDRGGGTDTQYF. CDR3 in DNA: TGCAGCGTTGAAGATCGGGGCGGGGGCACAGATACGCAGTATTTT.

This chain joins TRBV30 and TRBJ2-1, with TRBD2 matching over 9 bases. From germline, CDR1 is GTSNPN and CDR2 SVGIG (reference sequence). The length of the CDR3 is 13 residues. V gave up 1 base and J gave up 9 bases; unmatched junction bases: 4. CDR3 region: CAWSAGTSSEQFF. The CDR3 DNA reads TGTGCCTGGAGTGCCGGGACTAGCAGTGAGCAGTTCTTC.

This clonotype was seen at least ten times. The chain carries TRBV7-9 and TRBJ2-3, with D hard to call. Trimming left V 5 bases short and J 0 bases short, with 3 bases between. CDR1 and CDR2 (germline): SEHNR, FQNEAQ (reference sequence). The CDR3 is 12 amino acids. CDR3 in amino acids: CASSLSTDTQYF. DNA of the CDR3: TGTGCCAGCAGCCTAAGCACAGATACGCAGTATTTT. Combining the CDR3 with reference TRBV7-9 and TRBJ2-3 gives the whole variable domain DTGVSQNPRHKITKRGQNVTFRCDPISEHNRLYWYRQTLGQGPEFLTYFQNEAQLEKSRLLSDRFSAERPKGSFSTLEIQRTEQGDSAMYLCASSLSTDTQYFGPGTRLTVL.

This clonotype has more than one count but fewer than ten. V gene TRBV3-1 combines with J gene TRBJ2-7, with D perhaps given as TRBD1 or TRBD2 (5 bases each). Germline CDR1 is LGHDT and CDR2 is YNNKEL (reference sequence). This CDR3 is built from 14 residues. V lost 1 base and J 4 bases, leaving 11 bases between the germline ends. CDR3 residues: CASSQVGTPYEQYF. DNA for the CDR3: TGTGCCAGCAGCCAAGTGGGGACCCCGTACGAGCAGTACTTC.

There are a few counts of this clonotype. The chain employs TRBV12-5 and TRBJ2-3; D is ambiguous. The germline gives CDR1 LGHNT, CDR2 FRNRAP. Trimming stripped 6 bases from V and 2 bases from J, with 12 bases between. This CDR3 spans 14 amino acids. The CDR3 region has the DNA TGTGCTAGTGGGCCCGATAGCACCACAGATACGCAGTATTTT. This sequence encodes CASGPDSTTDTQYF.

This clonotype was counted a few times. J is TRBJ2-3 and V is TRBV10-3; D remains ambiguous. Germline assignment: CDR1 ENHRY and CDR2 SYGVKD. Trimming took 3 bases from V and 1 from J, leaving 8 bases between them. CDR3 length: 14 amino acids. CDR3 region: CAISERFRTDTQYF. The CDR3 nucleotides are TGTGCCATCAGTGAAAGGTTCCGCACAGATACGCAGTATTTT.

The J gene is TRBJ2-5, the V gene TRBV7-2; 8 positions match TRBD2. From germline, CDR1 is SGHTA and CDR2 FQGNSA. V lost 1 base and J lost 1; bases outside the gene matches: 5. The CDR3 sequence is 16 residues long. CDR3 protein: CASSLEIAGLQETQYF. CDR3 bases: TGTGCCAGCAGCTTAGAAATAGCGGGACTCCAAGAGACCCAGTACTTC.

This clonotype came up a few times. The J gene is TRBJ1-2, the V gene TRBV29-1; D gene ambiguous. This CDR3 is built from 11 residues. V lost 4 bases and J 2 bases, leaving 5 bases between the germline ends. Per germline, CDR1 SQVTM and CDR2 ANQGSEA. CDR3 sequence reads: CSVAGNYGYTF. CDR3 coding DNA: TGCAGCGTTGCGGGAAACTATGGCTACACCTTC.